This TCR beta chain derives from a study of T-cell reconstitution after alpha-beta-depleted transplantation in children. Study-wide results and caveats: T-cell counts and diversity at one year post-transplant came mainly from newly produced T cells. Some patients showed high day-60 TCRbeta diversity, which derived from surviving recipient T cells and thymic progenitors. As was reported, about two months after transplant, alpha-beta T cells came from several hundred expanded graft clones.

A remark on this clonotype: Its antigen is not identified.

For TCRbeta, the library was prepared with unique molecular identifiers. TCRdb processed the PCR reads anew with MiXCR; each CDR3 protein has one entry. Of hundreds of thousands of distinct CDR3 sequences in the sample, roughly 13% were seen once. This CDR3 is 13 amino acids long. V was pared by 5 bases and J by 3 bases, with 7 bases between. Germline lookup yields CDR1 LNHNV and CDR2 YYDKDF (reference sequence). This specimen consisted of PBMCs, obtained before TCRalphabeta/CD19-depleted stem cell transplant. The rearrangement joins TRBV15 to TRBJ2-2; D remains unclear. This TCR came from a girl aged 2-10 years with congenital amegakaryocytic thrombocytopenia, due to receive a stem cell transplant. In DNA, the CDR3 is TGTGCCACCAGCCCCCGGTACACCGGGGAGCTGTTTTTT. It yields the protein CATSPRYTGELFF.